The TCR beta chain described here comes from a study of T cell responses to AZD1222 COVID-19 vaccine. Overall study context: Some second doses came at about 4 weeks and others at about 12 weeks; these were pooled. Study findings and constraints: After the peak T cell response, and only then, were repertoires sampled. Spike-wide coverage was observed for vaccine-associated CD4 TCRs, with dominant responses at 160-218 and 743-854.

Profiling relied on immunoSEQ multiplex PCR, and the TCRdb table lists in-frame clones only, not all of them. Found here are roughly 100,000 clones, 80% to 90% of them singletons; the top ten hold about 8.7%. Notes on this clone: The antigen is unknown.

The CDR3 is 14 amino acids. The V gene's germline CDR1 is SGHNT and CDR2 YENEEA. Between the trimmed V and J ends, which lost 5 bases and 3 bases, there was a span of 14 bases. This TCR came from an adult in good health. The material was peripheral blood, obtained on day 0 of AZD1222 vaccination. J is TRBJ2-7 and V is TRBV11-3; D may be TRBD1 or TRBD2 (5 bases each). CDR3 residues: CASSPDPGSYEQYF. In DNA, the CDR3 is TGTGCCAGCAGCCCGGACCCAGGGAGCTACGAGCAGTACTTC.